These T cell receptor beta chains were read from a single sample in a study of blood T cell repertoires in COVID-19. Libraries were prepared by immunoSEQ multiplex PCR; TCRdb keeps only in-frame clonotypes and omits some of them. This repertoire shows about half a million clones, around 85% found once; its top ten account for 6.5% to 9.5%. The sequencing sample was made of PBMCs or T cells enriched from blood (not recorded which). The receptor set was obtained from a woman aged 60-70 years who had recovered from COVID-19. CDR3s include the opening cysteine and the closing phenylalanine or tryptophan. The D gene is left open where the match is weak. Only part of the rows carry a size: once, few, many, or a class if the clone is expanded.

clone size	V gene	J gene	D gene	CDR3 DNA	CDR3 protein
NA	TRBV18	TRBJ2-3	NA	TGTGCCAGCTCAATTCCCACAGGGATTCGCACAGATACGCAGTATTTT	CASSIPTGIRTDTQYF
once	TRBV30	TRBJ2-5	NA	TGTGCCTGGAGTGTACTTAGCATGGAGACCCAGTACTTC	CAWSVLSMETQYF
NA	TRBV7-9	TRBJ1-2	NA	TGTGCCAGCAGCCTCGGAGGGGCCCTGCGGGGCTACACCTTC	CASSLGGALRGYTF
NA	TRBV24-1	TRBJ2-1	NA	TGTGCCACCAGTGATTTGAACCACCCGGGCTCCTACAATGAGCAGTTCTTC	CATSDLNHPGSYNEQFF
NA	TRBV24-1	TRBJ2-3	NA	TGTGCCACCAGTGATTTGCGGTCGGGACAAGGAGTAATCACAGATACGCAGTATTTT	CATSDLRSGQGVITDTQYF
NA	TRBV6-5	TRBJ2-4	NA	TGTGCCAGCAGTCAGGGACTAGCCAAAAACATTCAGTACTTC	CASSQGLAKNIQYF
NA	TRBV29-1	TRBJ2-2	NA	TGCAGCGTTGAGGGGGCAAAGGGCACCGGGGAGCTGTTTTTT	CSVEGAKGTGELFF
NA	TRBV29-1	TRBJ2-7	NA	TGCAGCGTTGGAGGTGACAGGATTTACGAGCAGTACTTC	CSVGGDRIYEQYF
NA	TRBV27	TRBJ1-2	NA	TGTGCCAGCAGTCCGCCGGGAATTCGAGACTATGGCTACACCTTC	CASSPPGIRDYGYTF
NA	TRBV27	TRBJ1-3	TRBD1	TGTGCCAGCAGTATGACAGGGGGCAGAGGAAACACCATATATTTT	CASSMTGGRGNTIYF
NA	TRBV7-9	TRBJ2-2	NA	TGTGCCAGCAGCTCCCCCCCCGGGTCTCAATTTTACACCGGGGAGCTGTTTTTT	CASSSPPGSQFYTGELFF
NA	TRBV5-1	TRBJ2-5	TRBD1	TGCGCCAGCAGCTCGACAGGGGGCAAGGAGACCCAGTACTTC	CASSSTGGKETQYF
NA	TRBV4-1	TRBJ2-2	TRBD2	TGCGCCAGCAGCCAAGAGGAGCGGGGGGTCGGGGAGCTGTTTTTT	CASSQEERGVGELFF
NA	TRBV7-9	TRBJ2-2	TRBD2	TGTGCCAGCAGCTTGACTAGCGGGGGGTCGAACACCGGGGAGCTGTTTTTT	CASSLTSGGSNTGELFF
NA	TRBV19	TRBJ1-2	TRBD1	TGTGCCAGTAGTATAGGGGGGACAGGTAGCGGCTACACCTTC	CASSIGGTGSGYTF
NA	TRBV5-6	TRBJ2-3	TRBD1	TGTGCCAGCAGCTTGGGGGCCGGGACAGGGCAGGATACGCAGTATTTT	CASSLGAGTGQDTQYF
NA	TRBV27	TRBJ1-3	NA	TGTGCCAGCAGTTTATCGGCAGGGGATCCTCCTGGCACCATATATTTT	CASSLSAGDPPGTIYF
NA	TRBV19	TRBJ2-3	TRBD1	TGTGCCAGTAGTATAGCGACAGGGGGAACAGATACGCAGTATTTT	CASSIATGGTDTQYF
NA	TRBV27	TRBJ2-3	NA	TGTGCCAGCAGCACCTGGGACTTTAGGGAGCGCACAGATACGCAGTATTTT	CASSTWDFRERTDTQYF
NA	TRBV4-1	TRBJ1-6	NA	TGCGCCAGCAGCCAAGAATGGGGGAGGAATTCACCCCTCCACTTT	CASSQEWGRNSPLHF
once	TRBV6-1	TRBJ1-5	TRBD1	TGTGCCAGCAGTGTACAGGGGGCTACAGTTAATCAGCCCCAGCATTTT	CASSVQGATVNQPQHF
once	TRBV3-1/TRBV3-2	TRBJ1-1	TRBD1	TGTGCCACTGCGACAGGGCGAGACACTGAAGCTTTCTTT	CATATGRDTEAFF
NA	TRBV4-2	TRBJ1-2	TRBD1	TGTGCCAGCAGCCAAACGGACAGGGTGGGGGGCTACACCTTC	CASSQTDRVGGYTF
NA	TRBV9	TRBJ1-1	NA	TGTGCCAGCAGCGTAGGGGCAGGGAAAGCTTTCTTT	CASSVGAGKAFF
NA	TRBV5-8	TRBJ1-4	TRBD1	TGTGCCAGCAGCTCAGGGGGGCAAGGGAATGAAAAACTGTTTTTT	CASSSGGQGNEKLFF
NA	TRBV7-9	TRBJ1-1	NA	TGTGCCAGCAGCCGTCGGTTCCCTAACACTGAAGCTTTCTTT	CASSRRFPNTEAFF
NA	TRBV10-1	TRBJ2-2	TRBD1	TGCGCCAGCAGTAAAACAGGGGGCGAAGCCGGGGAGCTGTTTTTT	CASSKTGGEAGELFF
NA	TRBV4-2	TRBJ1-1	NA	TGTGCCAGCAGCCAAGATCCGGGAACGAAGGGTGAAGCTTTCTTT	CASSQDPGTKGEAFF
NA	TRBV11-2	TRBJ2-3	TRBD2	TGTGCCAGCAGCTTAAGGGGGCGAATAGCGGGGGGCCACACGGATACGCAGTATTTT	CASSLRGRIAGGHTDTQYF
NA	TRBV18	TRBJ2-2	NA	TGTGCCAGCTCACCACTTCGGGACACCGGGGAGCTGTTTTTT	CASSPLRDTGELFF
NA	TRBV25-1	TRBJ1-1	NA	TGTGCCAGCAGTGAATATAAGGTCGGACATCTGAACACTGAAGCTTTCTTT	CASSEYKVGHLNTEAFF
NA	TRBV7-2	TRBJ1-5	NA	TGTGCCAGCAGCCCCGTTAATCAGCCCCAGCATTTT	CASSPVNQPQHF
NA	TRBV5-1	TRBJ2-3	NA	TGCGCCAGCGGAGTAAAGCGCGATACGCAGTATTTT	CASGVKRDTQYF
NA	TRBV7-9	TRBJ2-2	TRBD2	TGTGCCAGCAGCTTAACGGCGGGGGGCCTCACCGGGGAGCTGTTTTTT	CASSLTAGGLTGELFF
NA	TRBV10-1	TRBJ2-2	TRBD2	TGCGCCAGGAAAGCGGGGGGGCGGACCGGGGAGCTGTTTTTT	CARKAGGRTGELFF
NA	TRBV24-1	TRBJ2-3	TRBD2	TGTGCCACCAGTGATTCCCGACTAGCGGGTGCAGATACGCAGTATTTT	CATSDSRLAGADTQYF
NA	TRBV11-2	TRBJ1-1	TRBD1	TGTGCCAGCAGCAGGGACAGAAACACTGAAGCTTTCTTT	CASSRDRNTEAFF
few	TRBV28	TRBJ1-2	NA	TGTGCCAGCAGTTCCCCAGGGGAACGGGGCTACACCTTC	CASSSPGERGYTF
once	TRBV7-9	TRBJ2-7	TRBD1	TGTGCCAGCAGCTTAGCAGGAGGACAGGGGTCCCACGAGCAGTACTTC	CASSLAGGQGSHEQYF
NA	TRBV5-1	TRBJ2-1	NA	TGCGCCAGCAGCTTGGATGTGAGCTCCTACAATGAGCAGTTCTTC	CASSLDVSSYNEQFF
NA	TRBV6-5	TRBJ1-3	NA	TGTGCCAGCAGTTACGGGACCCCAGGGGCTGGAAACACCATATATTTT	CASSYGTPGAGNTIYF
few	TRBV7-2	TRBJ1-5	TRBD1	TGTGCCAGCAGCTCTCGACAGGGGGCCCTGCCCCAGCATTTT	CASSSRQGALPQHF
NA	TRBV2	TRBJ2-1	TRBD1	TGTGCCAGCAGTTCCGGACAGGGGGAGAGGTACAATGAGCAGTTCTTC	CASSSGQGERYNEQFF
few	TRBV3-1/TRBV3-2	TRBJ1-6	TRBD1	TGTGCCAGCAGCCGGGGACAGGGGGACTCACCCCTCCACTTT	CASSRGQGDSPLHF
once	TRBV20-1	TRBJ1-5	NA	TGCAGTGCGACCGGGGAGGGGCCCCAGCATTTT	CSATGEGPQHF
NA	TRBV10-3	TRBJ1-1	NA	TGTGCCATCAGGACTGCCCGGGGGAACACTGAAGCTTTCTTT	CAIRTARGNTEAFF
once	TRBV7-2	TRBJ2-3	TRBD2	TGTGCCAGCAGCTTAGAAGCGGGGGGGGCAGATACGCAGTATTTT	CASSLEAGGADTQYF